The 5 T cell receptor beta chains below come from one sample, sequenced in a study of OX40 agonist ivuxolimab in advanced cancers. Only in-frame clones appear in the TCRdb table, and some are missing; sequencing was by immunoSEQ multiplex PCR. The sample records 50,000 to 85,000 clones, about nine tenths being singletons. This specimen was CD4+ or CD8+ T cells sorted from blood, taken in a trial of the OX40 agonist ivuxolimab. These receptors were collected from an adult with an advanced solid tumor such as melanoma, head and neck, liver or kidney cancer.

The chain couples TRBV9 to TRBJ2-5; 7 positions match TRBD1. J gave up 2 bases and V 4 bases, and 8 bases lay outside the gene matches. Germline V gives CDR1 SGDLS, CDR2 YYNGEE. The CDR3 is 15 residues long. Here the CDR3 reads CASSPIQGTQETQYF. The CDR3 nucleotides are TGTGCCAGCAGCCCAATACAGGGGACACAAGAGACCCAGTACTTC.

V and J are TRBV7-2 and TRBJ2-5; the match to TRBD2 covers 8 bases. Germline assignment: CDR1 SGHTA and CDR2 FQGNSA. The CDR3 has 15 residues. Unmatched junction bases numbered 8, after V lost 3 bases and J lost 5 bases. CDR3 residues: CASSFAGASGETQYF. In DNA form, the CDR3 reads TGTGCCAGCAGCTTCGCCGGAGCTAGCGGGGAGACCCAGTACTTC.

The chain is built from TRBV4-1 and TRBJ2-5; D tentatively reads TRBD1 or TRBD2 (5 bases each). Germline V lookup: CDR1 MGHRA, CDR2 YSYEKL. Between the trimmed V and J ends, which lost 1 base and 5 bases, there was a span of 11 bases. The CDR3 contains 14 residues. CDR3 in amino acids: CASSQVDGTETQYF. The CDR3 nucleotides are TGCGCCAGCAGCCAAGTAGATGGGACGGAGACCCAGTACTTC.

The chain employs TRBV5-4 and TRBJ2-3, with TRBD2 matching 9 bases. The CDR3 spans 15 residues. V lost 0 bases and J lost 4; bases outside the gene matches: 3. Germline-derived CDR1 and CDR2 are SGHNT and YYREEE (reference sequence). Here the CDR3 DNA reads TGTGCCAGCAGCTTGGACGGCGGGGGGGCAGATACGCAGTATTTT. Translation gives CASSLDGGGADTQYF.

The rearrangement joins TRBV4-3 to TRBJ1-2, with 7 bases matching TRBD1. The J segment lost 3 bases and the V segment lost 6 bases, leaving 19 bases of the junction unmatched. The CDR3 loop spans 18 amino acids. Germline V gene lookup returns CDR1 LGHNA and CDR2 YSLEER. The DNA of the CDR3 is TGCGCCAGCAGTCGCGACAGGGTATCAAGCGGGGGGTACTATGGCTACACCTTC. This encodes CASSRDRVSSGGYYGYTF.